The present T cell receptor beta chain was sequenced within a study of T cell clonotyping in hematopoietic cell transplantation. Assay: immunoSEQ multiplex PCR; the TCRdb copy retains only in-frame clones and omits some. The top ten hold approximately 0.79% of the sample, which has about 11,000 clones, roughly 90% seen once. Concerning this clone: Its target is not known.

The junction had 18 bases not matched to a gene; V was cut back by 5 bases and J by 2 bases. The CDR3 has 19 residues. Germline V gene sequence: CDR1 SEHNR, CDR2 FQNEAQ (reference sequence). Study-level findings and limits: Broader posttransplant TCR repertoire diversity was predicted by graft donor and pretransplant recipient Inverse Simpson Index values. Pathologically expanded recipient clonotypes increased progressively from day 30 to day 180 as diversity fell. Few recipient clonotypes overlapped donors; over 97% were de novo at given depth.

This sequence originates from a woman between 45 and 60 years old in good health. Some clones in this sample may be carry-over from other donors' samples. Sequenced material: peripheral blood mononuclear cells. This chain connects TRBV7-9 to TRBJ2-7; 10 bases are shared with TRBD1. The CDR3 region is CASSLLPGQGSDSTYEQYF. The CDR3 bases are TGTGCCAGCAGCCTCCTACCGGGACAGGGGAGTGATTCCACCTACGAGCAGTACTTC.